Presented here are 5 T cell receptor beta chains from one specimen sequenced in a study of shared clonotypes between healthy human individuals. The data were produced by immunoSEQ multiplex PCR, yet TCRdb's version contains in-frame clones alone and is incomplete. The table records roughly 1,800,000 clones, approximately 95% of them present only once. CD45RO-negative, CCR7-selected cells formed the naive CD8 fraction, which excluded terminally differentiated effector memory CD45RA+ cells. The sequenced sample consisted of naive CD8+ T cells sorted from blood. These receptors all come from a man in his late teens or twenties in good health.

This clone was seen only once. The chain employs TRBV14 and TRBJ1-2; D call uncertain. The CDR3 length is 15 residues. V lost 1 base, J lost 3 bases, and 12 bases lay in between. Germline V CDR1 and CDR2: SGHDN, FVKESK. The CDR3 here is CASSQGVWTDYGYTF. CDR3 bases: TGTGCCAGCAGCCAAGGGGTATGGACGGACTATGGCTACACCTTC. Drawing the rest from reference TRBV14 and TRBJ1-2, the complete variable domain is EAGVTQFPSHSVIEKGQTVTLRCDPISGHDNLYWYRRVMGKEIKFLLHFVKESKQDESGMPNNRFLAERTGGTYSTLKVQPAELEDSGVYFCASSQGVWTDYGYTFGSGTRLTVV.

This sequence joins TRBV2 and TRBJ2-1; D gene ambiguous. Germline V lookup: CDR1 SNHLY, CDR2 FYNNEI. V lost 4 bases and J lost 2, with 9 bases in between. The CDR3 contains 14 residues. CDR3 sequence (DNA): TGTGCCAGCAGTGGCTATCGGGCCTACAATGAGCAGTTCTTC. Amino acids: CASSGYRAYNEQFF.

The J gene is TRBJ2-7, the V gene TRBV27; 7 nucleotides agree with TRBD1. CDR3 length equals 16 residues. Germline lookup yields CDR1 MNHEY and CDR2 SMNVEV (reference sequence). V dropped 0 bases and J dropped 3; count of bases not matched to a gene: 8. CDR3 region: CASSLSFGTADYEQYF. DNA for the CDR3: TGTGCCAGCAGTTTATCGTTTGGGACAGCCGACTACGAGCAGTACTTC.

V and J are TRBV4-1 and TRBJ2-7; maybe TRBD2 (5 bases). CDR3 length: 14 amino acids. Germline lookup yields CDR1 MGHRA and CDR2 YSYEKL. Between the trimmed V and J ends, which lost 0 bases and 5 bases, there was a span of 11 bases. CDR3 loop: CASSQESGDNEQYF. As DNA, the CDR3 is TGCGCCAGCAGCCAAGAGAGCGGAGATAACGAGCAGTACTTC.

CDR3 amino acids: CASSPDALGQGGLYEKLFF. The CDR3 nucleotides read TGCGCCAGCAGCCCGGACGCCTTGGGACAGGGGGGCCTGTATGAAAAACTGTTTTTT. V usage is TRBV5-1 and J usage is TRBJ1-4, with 11 positions matching TRBD1. The CDR3 loop spans 19 amino acids. The ends lost 4 bases at V and 6 bases at J; junction bases unmatched: 17. The germline V gene encodes CDR1 SGHRS and CDR2 YFSETQ.